Below, 31 T cell receptor beta chains from the same sample are listed, as sequenced in a study of blood T cell repertoires in COVID-19 (dated by TCRdb to 2020 to 2021). Library construction relied on the immunoSEQ multiplex PCR assay. Entries here come from immuneACCESS through TCRdb and include only in-frame sequences with V and J called. Some clones fail to appear in such tables; in the studies checked, an unresolved V gene covers under half of the shortfall, and the cause of the remainder is unknown. This sample has about 180,000 clones in its table, and more than 70% of those were observed once. The leading ten clones occupy more than 7.5% of the sample. The sample consisted of PBMCs or T cells enriched from blood (not recorded which). The receptors were gathered from a woman aged 25-40 years who had recovered from COVID-19.

This chain links TRBV7-8 with TRBJ2-2, with D perhaps matching TRBD2 (5 bases). The CDR3 has 15 amino acids. The V gene lost 4 bases and the J gene lost 4 bases, with 13 bases spanning the gap. The V gene's germline CDR1 is SGHVS and CDR2 FQNEAQ. CDR3 sequence reads: CASSSGSGITGELFF. Written as DNA, the CDR3 is TGTGCCAGCAGCTCCGGCTCGGGAATCACCGGGGAGCTGTTTTTT. Together with reference TRBV7-8 and TRBJ2-2, the CDR3 gives the full variable domain: GAGVSQSPRYKVAKRGQDVALRCDPISGHVSLFWYQQALGQGPEFLTYFQNEAQLDKSGLPSDRFFAERPEGSVSTLKIQRTQQEDSAVYLCASSSGSGITGELFFGEGSRLTVL.

The chain combines TRBV11-2 with TRBJ2-1, with 9 positions matching TRBD2. The germline V gene has CDR1 SGHAT and CDR2 FQNNGV. V trimming: 2 bases; J trimming: 4 bases; junction bases outside the gene matches: 3. CDR3 length: 15 amino acids. CDR3 sequence (DNA): TGTGCCAGCAGCTTATCTAGCGGGGATTACAATGAGCAGTTCTTC. It translates to CASSLSSGDYNEQFF.

This CDR3 is CASSLQGTGANVLTF. The CDR3 region has the DNA TGTGCCAGCAGCTTACAGGGAACTGGGGCCAACGTCCTGACTTTC. The V call is TRBV11-1, the J call TRBJ2-6; D possibly corresponds to TRBD1 (5 bases). Per germline, CDR1 SGHAT and CDR2 FQDESV (reference sequence). The V end was cut by 2 bases, the J end by 2 bases, with 7 bases between. The CDR3 has 15 residues.

This chain connects TRBV5-4 to TRBJ1-6, with 10 bases matching TRBD1. V was clipped by 3 bases and J by 6 bases; unmatched bases: 0. The CDR3 totals 14 residues. The germline V gene encodes CDR1 SGHNT and CDR2 YYREEE (reference sequence). CDR3 region: CASSWDRGNSPLHF. The CDR3, as DNA: TGTGCCAGCAGCTGGGACAGGGGTAATTCACCCCTCCACTTT.

This rearrangement joins TRBV7-9 to TRBJ1-2; D remains unclear. Germline CDR1 is SEHNR and CDR2 is FQNEAQ (reference sequence). This CDR3 region has 15 residues. V was shortened by 7 bases and J by 4 bases, with 19 bases between the two germline ends. This CDR3 is CASTLPGGQLYGYTF. The CDR3 DNA sequence: TGTGCCAGCACCCTGCCGGGAGGTCAGCTCTATGGCTACACCTTC.

At least ten counts were recorded for this clone. V usage is TRBV2 and J usage is TRBJ2-3, with 9 bases fitting TRBD2. The germline V gene has CDR1 SNHLY and CDR2 FYNNEI. The CDR3 contains 20 residues. J lost 3 bases, V lost 0 bases, and 16 bases had no gene match. The CDR3 loop is CASSEALLASGNFKTDTQYF. The CDR3 bases are TGTGCCAGCAGTGAAGCGCTTCTGGCTAGCGGGAACTTTAAGACAGATACGCAGTATTTT.

V usage is TRBV6-5 and J usage is TRBJ2-1; 8 bases align to TRBD2. Germline V gene lookup returns CDR1 MNHEY and CDR2 SVGAGI. This CDR3 comprises 15 residues. Losses at the gene ends were 5 bases for V and 5 bases for J; bases not matched to a gene: 8. CDR3 sequence: CASSQLAEPNNEQFF. The CDR3, as DNA: TGTGCCAGCAGTCAACTAGCGGAACCGAACAATGAGCAGTTCTTC.

The table lists this clone with a count of one. The chain combines TRBV24-1 with TRBJ2-2; tentative D call: TRBD1 (5 bases). The CDR3 sequence is 13 residues long. V lost 12 bases to trimming and J lost 0 bases, with 10 bases between them. Germline CDR1 is KGHDR and CDR2 is SFDVKD. CDR3 DNA sequence: TGTGCCGTGGCAGGGACGAACACCGGGGAGCTGTTTTTT. It specifies CAVAGTNTGELFF.

This chain links TRBV4-1 with TRBJ2-7; 11 bases agree with TRBD1. The V segment lost 0 bases and the J segment 4 bases; nucleotides outside the gene matches: 2. The CDR3 covers 15 residues. CDR1 MGHRA and CDR2 YSYEKL come from the germline V gene. The CDR3 DNA reads TGCGCCAGCAGCCAAGATTGGGACAGGGGGTACGAGCAGTACTTC. Its protein is CASSQDWDRGYEQYF.

The V and J genes are TRBV27 and TRBJ2-7; 10 nucleotides match TRBD1. The V segment lost 4 bases and the J segment 1 base; nucleotides outside the gene matches: 4. This CDR3 is built from 15 residues. Germline V gives CDR1 MNHEY, CDR2 SMNVEV (reference sequence). In DNA, the CDR3 is TGTGCCAGCAGTTGGGGGGGACAGGGGTCCTACGAGCAGTACTTC. This sequence encodes CASSWGGQGSYEQYF.

This sequence joins TRBV5-1 and TRBJ2-7; D unclear. The V gene lost 4 bases and the J gene lost 3 bases, with 14 bases spanning the gap. The CDR3 length is 14 residues. Germline values: CDR1 SGHRS, CDR2 YFSETQ. The CDR3 sequence: CASSPPAANYEQYF. DNA of the CDR3: TGCGCCAGCAGCCCCCCGGCAGCGAACTACGAGCAGTACTTC.

CDR3: CATSRQPGQKGNTIYF. The DNA for the CDR3 is TGTGCCACCAGCAGACAACCGGGACAAAAGGGAAACACCATATATTTT. The chain uses TRBV15 and TRBJ1-3, with D perhaps TRBD1 (6 bases). There are 16 residues in the CDR3. The V and J ends lost 2 bases and 4 bases respectively, with 15 bases between them. Germline V gene data show CDR1 as LNHNV and CDR2 as YYDKDF (reference sequence). The full variable domain, with the rest looked up from reference TRBV15 and TRBJ1-3, is DAMVIQNPRYQVTQFGKPVTLSCSQTLNHNVMYWYQQKSSQAPKLLFHYYDKDFNNEADTPDNFQSRRPNTSFCFLDIRSPGLGDTAMYLCATSRQPGQKGNTIYFGEGSWLTVV.

V usage is TRBV7-9 and J usage is TRBJ2-7, with a tentative D call TRBD1 (6 bases). Trimming removed 5 bases from V and 1 base from J, with 18 bases in between. Germline CDR1 SEHNR, CDR2 FQNEAQ (reference sequence). This CDR3 spans 16 amino acids. The CDR3 loop is CASSLGPPGQSYEQYF. DNA of the CDR3: TGTGCCAGCAGCCTCGGCCCTCCGGGACAATCCTACGAGCAGTACTTC.

This chain connects TRBV6-1 to TRBJ2-7; 8 nucleotides match TRBD1. This CDR3 is 13 amino acids long. Germline CDR1 is MNHNS and CDR2 is SASEGT. The V gene end was trimmed by 1 base and the J gene end by 6 bases; junction bases not matched to a gene: 2. The CDR3 protein is CASSEGDRGEQYF. In nucleotides, the CDR3 is TGTGCCAGCAGTGAAGGAGACAGGGGCGAGCAGTACTTC.

V gene TRBV5-1 combines with J gene TRBJ2-5; possibly TRBD2 for D (5 bases). Germline CDR1 is SGHRS and CDR2 is YFSETQ. The CDR3 totals 16 residues. Trimming left V 0 bases short and J 2 bases short, with 14 bases between. This CDR3 is CASSLGGGGTQETQYF. In DNA, the CDR3 is TGCGCCAGCAGCTTGGGTGGAGGTGGCACACAAGAGACCCAGTACTTC.

This chain uses TRBV5-6 with TRBJ1-5, with D possibly TRBD1 on 5 matching bases. V shed 3 bases and J shed 5 bases, with 21 bases lying between them. The length of the CDR3 is 17 residues. Germline assignment: CDR1 SGHDT and CDR2 YYEEEE. CDR3 DNA: TGTGCCAGCAGCTCGAGGCGTGGGGACTCTCTGGATCAGCCCCAGCATTTT. This gives the protein CASSSRRGDSLDQPQHF.

The sample holds a few counts of this clone. The chain recombines TRBV19 with TRBJ1-1; the D is unclear. Germline V CDR1 and CDR2: LNHDA, SQIVND (reference sequence). The V end lost 7 bases, the J end lost 0 bases, and 15 bases lay between the germline ends. The CDR3 spans 15 residues. This CDR3 is CASMMAAAMNTEAFF. DNA for the CDR3: TGTGCCAGTATGATGGCGGCAGCCATGAACACTGAAGCTTTCTTT.

CDR3 nucleotides: TGTGCCAGCAGTTTAGCGGGAGGGCCACGCGAGCAGTTCTTC. Protein: CASSLAGGPREQFF. The gene calls are TRBV28 and TRBJ2-1, with TRBD2 identical over 9 bases. The ends lost 2 bases at V and 10 bases at J; junction bases unmatched: 6. The germline CDR1 and CDR2 sequences are MDHEN and SYDVKM. The CDR3 spans 14 residues.

The CDR3 bases are TGTGCCAGCACCCCCGGGGACAGACTGAATGAAAAACTGTTTTTT. As protein: CASTPGDRLNEKLFF. This chain joins TRBV28 and TRBJ1-4; 7 nucleotides line up with TRBD1. Per germline, CDR1 MDHEN and CDR2 SYDVKM. Trimming took 7 bases from V and 5 from J; bases not matched to a gene: 10. The CDR3 consists of 15 residues.

V is TRBV29-1 and J is TRBJ2-7; D may be TRBD1 or TRBD2 (6 bases each). Germline lookup yields CDR1 SQVTM and CDR2 ANQGSEA. The CDR3 sequence is 13 residues long. With 7 bases removed from V and 4 bases from J, the gap between germline ends came to 17 bases. DNA of the CDR3: TGCAGCGGGGGGGCAGGGCCTTCGTACGAGCAGTACTTC. This sequence encodes CSGGAGPSYEQYF.

This clone has only a few counts. The chain employs TRBV11-2 and TRBJ1-2; no firm D call. The CDR3 is 12 amino acids. Deletions cut 4 bases from V and 6 bases from J, with 9 bases between. Looked up from germline, CDR1 is SGHAT and CDR2 is FQNNGV. The CDR3 coding sequence is TGTGCCAGCAGCTCGGAGGGCGATGGCTACACCTTC. Its translation is CASSSEGDGYTF.

V gene TRBV18 combines with J gene TRBJ2-7, with 7 bases identical to TRBD1. J lost 2 bases, V lost 2 bases, and 9 bases had no gene match. This CDR3 is 16 amino acids long. From germline, CDR1 is KGHSH and CDR2 LQKENI. CDR3 bases: TGTGCCAGCTCACCATATTACGTCGGGACAGCCTACGAGCAGTACTTC. Translation gives CASSPYYVGTAYEQYF.

This chain uses TRBV18 with TRBJ2-7, with 8 bases lining up with TRBD1. Germline lookup yields CDR1 KGHSH and CDR2 LQKENI. This CDR3 comprises 15 residues. Trimming cost V 6 bases and J 3 bases; bases outside gene matches: 10. Written as DNA, the CDR3 is TGTGCCAGCTCGCTGGTACAGGGGGAAGGCTACGAGCAGTACTTC. Its translation: CASSLVQGEGYEQYF.

This clone was recorded a few times. The chain links TRBV19 to TRBJ2-7, with TRBD2 matching over 10 bases. Germline trimming cut 5 bases from V and 1 base from J; bases unmatched to any gene: 26. In germline, CDR1 is LNHDA, CDR2 SQIVND (reference sequence). CDR3 size: 22 residues. Here the CDR3 reads CASSRSLSGLAGVVVCSYEQYF. The CDR3 DNA is TGTGCCAGTAGTCGCTCGTTGTCGGGGCTAGCGGGAGTTGTGGTATGTTCCTACGAGCAGTACTTC. Looking up the rest from reference TRBV19 and TRBJ2-7 gives the full variable domain: DGGITQSPKYLFRKEGQNVTLSCEQNLNHDAMYWYRQDPGQGLRLIYYSQIVNDFQKGDIAEGYSVSREKKESFPLTVTSAQKNPTAFYLCASSRSLSGLAGVVVCSYEQYFGPGTRLTVT.

As DNA, the CDR3 is TGTGCCAGCAGCAAAGACAGGGGGCCTGGAAACACCATATATTTT. It is translated as CASSKDRGPGNTIYF. V and J are TRBV7-9 and TRBJ1-3; TRBD1 agrees at 10 bases. This CDR3 comprises 15 residues. Germline CDR1 SEHNR, CDR2 FQNEAQ (reference sequence). V was clipped by 5 bases and J by 2 bases; unmatched bases: 3.

The J gene is TRBJ2-7, the V gene TRBV2; perhaps TRBD2 as D (5 bases). The CDR3 consists of 13 residues. The germline V gene has CDR1 SNHLY and CDR2 FYNNEI. V lost 1 base and J 6 bases, leaving 10 bases between the germline ends. In DNA, the CDR3 is TGTGCCAGCAGTGAAGGGTACGGAGGCGAGCAGTACTTC. Translating it yields CASSEGYGGEQYF.

This clone was observed a few times. The chain couples TRBV5-5 to TRBJ2-7, with 8 positions matching TRBD1. V shed 2 bases, J shed 6 bases, and the junction held 13 bases outside the gene matches. CDR1 is SGHKS, CDR2 YYEKEE, per germline (reference sequence). This CDR3 is 16 amino acids long. The CDR3 DNA sequence: TGTGCCAGCAGCTTAGGACAGGGCCAACTCAAGGGCGAGCAGTACTTC. Protein sequence: CASSLGQGQLKGEQYF.

V is TRBV19 and J is TRBJ1-3, with D uncertain. The CDR3 has 17 amino acids. The germline V gene encodes CDR1 LNHDA and CDR2 SQIVND (reference sequence). V was shortened by 7 bases and J by 0 bases, with 19 bases between the two germline ends. CDR3 sequence (DNA): TGTGCCAGTACCCCACACAACGTGGGCAGCTCTGGAAACACCATATATTTT. It specifies CASTPHNVGSSGNTIYF.

The chain recombines TRBV2 with TRBJ2-1; 12 positions agree with TRBD2. Looked up from germline, CDR1 is SNHLY and CDR2 is FYNNEI. The CDR3 contains 15 residues. The junction had 3 bases not matched to a gene; V was cut back by 6 bases and J by 3 bases. The CDR3 is CASSELAGGYNEQFF. DNA for the CDR3: TGTGCCAGCAGCGAACTAGCGGGGGGCTACAATGAGCAGTTCTTC.

This chain joins TRBV7-9 and TRBJ2-7, with D maybe TRBD2 (6 bases). The V end was cut by 7 bases, the J end by 7 bases, with 17 bases between. The CDR3 has 13 amino acids. The germline CDR1 and CDR2 sequences are SEHNR and FQNEAQ (reference sequence). The CDR3 sequence is CASTPWGDGEQYF. CDR3 nucleotides: TGTGCCAGCACCCCTTGGGGGGACGGGGAGCAGTACTTC.

The V gene is TRBV30, the J gene TRBJ2-7; 8 bases are shared with TRBD1. The V gene end was trimmed by 5 bases and the J gene end by 2 bases; junction bases not matched to a gene: 2. Germline CDR1 GTSNPN, CDR2 SVGIG (reference sequence). The CDR3 spans 12 residues. CDR3 sequence reads: CAWADRAYEQYF. CDR3 nucleotides: TGTGCCTGGGCGGACAGGGCCTACGAGCAGTACTTC.